A selection of T cell receptor beta chains follows, all from one sample in a study of T cell responses to AZD1222 COVID-19 vaccine. Here immunoSEQ multiplex PCR was the method, and the copy in TCRdb shows in-frame clones only, minus some. Of over 100,000 clones detected, 89% appear once; the ten largest clones hold approximately 6.8%. The source material was peripheral blood, sampled on day 0 of AZD1222 vaccination. The origin of the receptors is an adult in good health. CDR3s leave out the opening cysteine and the closing phenylalanine or tryptophan. Each record gives: CDR3 protein, J gene, V gene.

CDR3aa: ASSGLYEQY
j_gene: TRBJ2-7
v_gene: TRBV6-6

CDR3aa: AGTGTANTGELF
j_gene: TRBJ2-2
v_gene: TRBV6-5

CDR3aa: ASSFPGQGDTEAF
j_gene: TRBJ1-1
v_gene: TRBV28

CDR3aa: ATSRDAGSGNTIY
j_gene: TRBJ1-3
v_gene: TRBV15

CDR3aa: ASSASQDYDSRYGYT
j_gene: TRBJ1-2
v_gene: TRBV9

CDR3aa: ASSLLATGELF
j_gene: TRBJ2-2
v_gene: TRBV11-3

CDR3aa: ASSFDSYGYT
j_gene: TRBJ1-2
v_gene: TRBV6-5

CDR3aa: ASSSTAYSGNTIY
j_gene: TRBJ1-3
v_gene: TRBV7-9

CDR3aa: ASRGFDRAYGYT
j_gene: TRBJ1-2
v_gene: TRBV19

CDR3aa: ASRSGEDGYT
j_gene: TRBJ1-2
v_gene: TRBV5-1

CDR3aa: ASSFGAGNTIY
j_gene: TRBJ1-3
v_gene: TRBV27